The sequence of this T cell receptor (beta chain) was determined in a study of cytomegalovirus exposure and HLA in healthy donors. Study findings and constraints: Sequencing probably produced one cluster of sequence variants that were highly shared. Relative to equally common others, HLA-associated TCR beta chains showed greater clonal expansion in a later analysis.

PCR employed 60 Vbeta and 13 Jbeta primers. The method was immunoSEQ multiplex PCR; TCRdb's version includes in-frame clones alone and lacks a portion of them. The sample includes about 59,000 clones, roughly 80% of them seen just once. Among the donors, all were healthy bone marrow donors. Concerning this clone itself: Its antigen is as yet unknown.

The V and J ends lost 6 bases and 0 bases respectively, with 15 bases between them. In germline, CDR1 is SEHNR, CDR2 FQNEAQ (reference sequence). CDR3 length equals 16 residues. Sequencing was carried out using PBMCs. This chain connects TRBV7-9 to TRBJ2-1, with D maybe TRBD2 (6 bases). The receptor comes from a woman aged 40-49 years in good health and CMV-seronegative. The CDR3 reads CASSLAGSISYNEQFF. CDR3 DNA: TGTGCCAGCAGTCTAGCCGGGAGTATCTCCTACAATGAGCAGTTCTTC. Full variable domain (missing parts from reference TRBV7-9 and TRBJ2-1): DTGVSQNPRHKITKRGQNVTFRCDPISEHNRLYWYRQTLGQGPEFLTYFQNEAQLEKSRLLSDRFSAERPKGSFSTLEIQRTEQGDSAMYLCASSLAGSISYNEQFFGPGTRLTVL.